One and the same sample provided the 4 T cell receptor beta chains below, sequenced in a study of blood T cell repertoires in COVID-19 (dated by TCRdb to the early 2020s). Libraries were made using the immunoSEQ multiplex PCR assay. TCRdb's version of the immuneACCESS table is confined to in-frame rearrangements and falls short of the full clone set. An unresolved V gene accounts for under half of the shortfall where checked; the remainder is of unknown origin. The sample table holds about 480,000 clones, of which 80% to 90% were seen once. The ten top clones hold around 0.9% of the sample. Sequencing input: peripheral blood. The receptors were sampled from a man aged 18 to 29 with COVID-19, enrolled during active disease.

This clone has a single count. The chain carries TRBV7-9 and TRBJ1-1, with TRBD1 matching over 9 bases. The CDR3 sequence is 13 residues long. Per germline, CDR1 SEHNR and CDR2 FQNEAQ (reference sequence). Trimming took 4 bases from V and 5 from J; bases not matched to a gene: 2. In DNA, the CDR3 is TGTGCCAGCAGCTACGGGACAGGGACTGAAGCTTTCTTT. Protein: CASSYGTGTEAFF. Based on the CDR3 plus reference TRBV7-9 and TRBJ1-1, the full variable domain is DTGVSQNPRHKITKRGQNVTFRCDPISEHNRLYWYRQTLGQGPEFLTYFQNEAQLEKSRLLSDRFSAERPKGSFSTLEIQRTEQGDSAMYLCASSYGTGTEAFFGQGTRLTVV.

This clone was observed many times. This sequence joins TRBV11-3 and TRBJ2-2, with 8 bases that match TRBD2. There are 14 residues in the CDR3. The germline gives CDR1 SGHNT, CDR2 YENEEA. J was trimmed by 9 bases and V by 3 bases; bases with no gene match: 6. The CDR3 sequence is CASSFRAGGRELFF. CDR3 sequence (DNA): TGTGCCAGCAGCTTCCGGGCGGGAGGTCGGGAGCTGTTTTTT. Full variable domain (rest looked up from reference TRBV11-3 and TRBJ2-2): EAGVVQSPRYKIIEKKQPVAFWCNPISGHNTLYWYLQNLGQGPELLIRYENEEAVDDSQLPKDRFSAERLKGVDSTLKIQPAELGDSAVYLCASSFRAGGRELFFGEGSRLTVL.

The chain has TRBV2 and TRBJ2-1, with TRBD1 identical over 8 bases. Germline lookup yields CDR1 SNHLY and CDR2 FYNNEI. The CDR3 is 14 amino acids. V trimming: 2 bases; J trimming: 8 bases; junction bases outside the gene matches: 5. CDR3 bases: TGTGCCAGCAGTGAATACGCAGGGGGCCATGAGCAGTTCTTC. It yields the protein CASSEYAGGHEQFF.

CDR3 protein: CASRLAGWVGETQYF. DNA for the CDR3: TGTGCCAGCAGGCTGGCAGGGTGGGTTGGGGAGACCCAGTACTTC. This chain links TRBV27 with TRBJ2-5; tentatively, D is TRBD1 (5 bases). V was shortened by 6 bases and J by 5 bases, with 19 bases between the two germline ends. Germline V CDR1 and CDR2: MNHEY, SMNVEV (reference sequence). The CDR3 consists of 15 residues.